This T cell receptor (beta chain) was documented in a study of tissue T cells after allogeneic stem cell transplantation. Worth noting for this clone: Its antigen is unidentified.

The protocol was immunoSEQ multiplex PCR, while the TCRdb copy is restricted to in-frame clones and leaves out a portion. Here the sample spans some 24,000 clones, around 79% being singletons. General study results and limits: Limitations included a small, clinically heterogeneous cohort and limited sampling depth.

Non-transplant comparator patients with other cancers had at least five gastrointestinal samples and no known gastrointestinal disease. Trimming at V came to 0 bases and at J to 5 bases, leaving 6 bases not matched to a gene. The CDR3 sequence is 15 residues long. Germline V gene lookup returns CDR1 MNHEY and CDR2 SVGAGI. The chain carries TRBV6-5 and TRBJ2-7; TRBD1 aligns across 8 bases. The source was tissue from the ileum, collected at autopsy. This sequence was found in a female donor at least 60 years old with lung cancer. The chain's CDR3 is CASSYSRQGFHEQYF. Written as DNA, the CDR3 is TGTGCCAGCAGTTACTCGAGACAGGGGTTCCACGAGCAGTACTTC.